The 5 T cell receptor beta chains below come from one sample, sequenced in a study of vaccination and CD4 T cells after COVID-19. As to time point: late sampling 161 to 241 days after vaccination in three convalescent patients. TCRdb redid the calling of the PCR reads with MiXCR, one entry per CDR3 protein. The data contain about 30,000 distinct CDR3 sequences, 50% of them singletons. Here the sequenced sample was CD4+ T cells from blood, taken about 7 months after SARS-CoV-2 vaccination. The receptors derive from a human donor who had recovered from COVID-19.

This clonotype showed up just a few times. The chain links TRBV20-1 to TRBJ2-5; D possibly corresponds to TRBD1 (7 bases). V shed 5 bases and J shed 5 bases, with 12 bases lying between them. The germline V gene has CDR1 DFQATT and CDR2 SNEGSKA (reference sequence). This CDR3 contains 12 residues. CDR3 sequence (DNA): TGCAGTGCTGCCGCAGGGGGGGAGACCCAGTACTTC. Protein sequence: CSAAAGGETQYF.

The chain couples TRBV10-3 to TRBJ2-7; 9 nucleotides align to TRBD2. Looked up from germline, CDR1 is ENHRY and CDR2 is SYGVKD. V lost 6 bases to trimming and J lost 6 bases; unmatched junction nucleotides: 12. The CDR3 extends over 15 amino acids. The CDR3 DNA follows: TGTGCCATCAGGCCGACTGCGGGAGGGCCGGTCGAGCAGTACTTC. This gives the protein CAIRPTAGGPVEQYF.

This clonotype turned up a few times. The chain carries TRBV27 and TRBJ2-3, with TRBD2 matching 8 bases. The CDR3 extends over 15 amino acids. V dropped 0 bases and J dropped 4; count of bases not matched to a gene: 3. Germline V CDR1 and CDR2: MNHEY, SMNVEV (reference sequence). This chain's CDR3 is CASSLSAGVPDTQYF. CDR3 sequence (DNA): TGTGCCAGCAGTTTATCAGCGGGAGTGCCAGATACGCAGTATTTT.

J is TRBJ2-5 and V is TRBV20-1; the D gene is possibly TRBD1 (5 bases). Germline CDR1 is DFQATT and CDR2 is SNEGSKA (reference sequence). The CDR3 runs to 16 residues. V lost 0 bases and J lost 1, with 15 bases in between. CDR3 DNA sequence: TGCAGTGCTAGAGATGTTTCGGAAGGGGCCCAAGAGACCCAGTACTTC. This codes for CSARDVSEGAQETQYF.

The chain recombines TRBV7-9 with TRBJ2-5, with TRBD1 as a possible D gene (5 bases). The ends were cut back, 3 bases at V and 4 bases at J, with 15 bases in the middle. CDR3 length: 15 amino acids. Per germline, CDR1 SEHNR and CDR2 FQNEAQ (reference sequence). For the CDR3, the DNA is TGTGCCAGCAGCTTTGGGCAAAATCAGGGAGAGACCCAGTACTTC. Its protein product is CASSFGQNQGETQYF.